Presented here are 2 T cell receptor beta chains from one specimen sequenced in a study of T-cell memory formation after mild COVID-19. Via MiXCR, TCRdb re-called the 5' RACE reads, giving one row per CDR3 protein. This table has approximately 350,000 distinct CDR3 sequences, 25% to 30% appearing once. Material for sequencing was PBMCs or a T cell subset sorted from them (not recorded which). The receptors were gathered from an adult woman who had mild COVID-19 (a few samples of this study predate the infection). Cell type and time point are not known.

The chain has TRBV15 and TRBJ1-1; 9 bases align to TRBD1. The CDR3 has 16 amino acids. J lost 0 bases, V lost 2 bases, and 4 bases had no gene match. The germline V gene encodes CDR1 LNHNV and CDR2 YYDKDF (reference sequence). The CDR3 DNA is TGTGCCACCAGCAGACGGACAGGGGTCATGAACACTGAAGCTTTCTTT. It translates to CATSRRTGVMNTEAFF. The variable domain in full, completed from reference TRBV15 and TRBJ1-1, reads DAMVIQNPRYQVTQFGKPVTLSCSQTLNHNVMYWYQQKSSQAPKLLFHYYDKDFNNEADTPDNFQSRRPNTSFCFLDIRSPGLGDTAMYLCATSRRTGVMNTEAFFGQGTRLTVV.

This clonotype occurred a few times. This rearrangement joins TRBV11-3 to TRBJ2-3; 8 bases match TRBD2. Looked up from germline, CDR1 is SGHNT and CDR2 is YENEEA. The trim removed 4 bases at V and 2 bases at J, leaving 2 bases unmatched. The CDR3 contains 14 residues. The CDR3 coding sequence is TGTGCCAGCAGCTCGGGACTAGACACAGATACGCAGTATTTT. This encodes CASSSGLDTDTQYF.